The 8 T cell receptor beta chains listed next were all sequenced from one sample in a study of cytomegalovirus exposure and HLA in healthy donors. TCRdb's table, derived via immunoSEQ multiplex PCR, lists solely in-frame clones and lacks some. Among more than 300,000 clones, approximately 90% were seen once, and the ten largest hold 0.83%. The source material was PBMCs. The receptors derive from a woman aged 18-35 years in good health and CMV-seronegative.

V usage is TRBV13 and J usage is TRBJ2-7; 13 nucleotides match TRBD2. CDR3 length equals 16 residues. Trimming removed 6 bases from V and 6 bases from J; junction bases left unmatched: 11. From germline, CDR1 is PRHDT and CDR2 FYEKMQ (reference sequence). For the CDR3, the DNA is TGTGCCAGCAGTCCCTGGAGGACTAGCGGGAGCAGCGAGCAGTACTTC. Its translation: CASSPWRTSGSSEQYF.

DNA for the CDR3: TGTGCCACCGGACTAGGGGGTGGCTACGAGCAGTACTTC. Its translation is CATGLGGGYEQYF. The rearrangement uses TRBV27 and TRBJ2-7; a possible D gene is TRBD2 (7 bases). The V gene lost 10 bases and the J gene lost 3 bases, with 16 bases spanning the gap. Germline assignment: CDR1 MNHEY and CDR2 SMNVEV (reference sequence). CDR3 length equals 13 residues.

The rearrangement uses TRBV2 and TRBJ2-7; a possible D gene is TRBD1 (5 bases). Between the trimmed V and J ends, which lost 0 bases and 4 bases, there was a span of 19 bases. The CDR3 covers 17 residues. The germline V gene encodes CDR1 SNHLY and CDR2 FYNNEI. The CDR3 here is CASSEAWGETGEYEQYF. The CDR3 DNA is TGTGCCAGCAGTGAAGCGTGGGGCGAAACAGGAGAATACGAGCAGTACTTC.

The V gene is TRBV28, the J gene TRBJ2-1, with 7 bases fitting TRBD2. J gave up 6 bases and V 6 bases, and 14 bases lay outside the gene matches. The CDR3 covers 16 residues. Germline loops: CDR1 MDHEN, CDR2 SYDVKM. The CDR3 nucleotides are TGTGCCAGCAGCCCTCATGGGGCGGGAGTCGGCAATGAGCAGTTCTTC. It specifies CASSPHGAGVGNEQFF.

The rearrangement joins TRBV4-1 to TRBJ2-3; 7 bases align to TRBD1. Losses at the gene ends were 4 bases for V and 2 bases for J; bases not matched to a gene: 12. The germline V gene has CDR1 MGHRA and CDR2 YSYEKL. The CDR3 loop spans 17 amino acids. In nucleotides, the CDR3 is TGCGCCAGCAGCCTGGGGACAGTCCGAACACTCACAGATACGCAGTATTTT. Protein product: CASSLGTVRTLTDTQYF.

The CDR3 nucleotides read TGCGCCAGCGGACGGACAGGGCAGCCCTACGAGCAGTACTTC. It codes for CASGRTGQPYEQYF. The chain recombines TRBV5-1 with TRBJ2-7; 8 bases fit TRBD1. V was clipped by 7 bases and J by 2 bases; unmatched bases: 8. Germline assignment: CDR1 SGHRS and CDR2 YFSETQ. The CDR3 totals 14 residues.

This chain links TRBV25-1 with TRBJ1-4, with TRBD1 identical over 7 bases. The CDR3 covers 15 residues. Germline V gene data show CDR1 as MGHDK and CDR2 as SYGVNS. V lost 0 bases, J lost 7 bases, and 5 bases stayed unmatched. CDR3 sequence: CASSEYGRQGEKLFF. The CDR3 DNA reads TGTGCCAGCAGTGAATATGGGAGACAGGGTGAAAAACTGTTTTTT.

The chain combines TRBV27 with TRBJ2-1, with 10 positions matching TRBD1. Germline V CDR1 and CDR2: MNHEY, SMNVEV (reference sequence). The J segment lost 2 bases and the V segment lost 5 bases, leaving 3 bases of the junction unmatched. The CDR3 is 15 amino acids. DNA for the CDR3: TGTGCCAGCAGTGTCGACAGGGGGCCCTACAATGAGCAGTTCTTC. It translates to CASSVDRGPYNEQFF.